A selection of T cell receptor beta chains follows, all from one sample in a study of CD8+CD57+ T cells in acquired aplastic anemia. TCRdb fed the reads into MiXCR, producing one record per CDR3 protein. The data contain about 98,000 distinct CDR3 sequences, about 67% of them singletons. The sample comprised sorted CD4+, CD8+, or CD8+CD57+ T cells (not recorded which) from PBMCs. These TCRs come from a human donor with aplastic anemia. Each CDR3 is given with its conserved first and last residue. D genes are given only for firm matches. Not all rows give a size; the values are once, few, many and, for expanded clones, a class.

d_call	clone_size	v_call	j_call	cdr3_aa	cdr3_nt
-	-	TRBV5-1	TRBJ1-4	CASSLESTSIRVGDEKLSF	TGCGCCAGCAGCTTGGAGTCCACCAGTATAAGGGTCGGGGATGAAAAACTGTCTTTT
-	-	TRBV25-1	TRBJ1-3	CASSESGAGNTIYF	TGTGCCAGCAGTGAATCGGGGGCTGGAAACACCATATATTTT
TRBD1	-	TRBV9	TRBJ1-2	CASSAVEGTGFTF	TGTGCCAGCAGCGCAGTGGAGGGGACAGGGTTTACCTTC
TRBD2	once	TRBV29-1	TRBJ2-2	CSVGGASGGGIRELFF	TGCAGCGTTGGAGGGGCTAGCGGGGGCGGGATCCGGGAGCTGTTTTTT
-	few	TRBV25-1	TRBJ2-3	CASGTTDTQYF	TGTGCCAGCGGTACTACTGATACGCAGTATTTT
TRBD1	once	TRBV11-2	TRBJ1-5	CASSPSGQSRTNQPQHF	TGTGCCAGCAGCCCCTCGGGACAGAGTAGAACAAATCAGCCCCAGCATTTT
-	few	TRBV6-1	TRBJ2-7	CASSRQNLLNEQYF	TGTGCCAGCAGTAGACAGAACCTCTTGAACGAGCAGTACTTC
-	-	TRBV2	TRBJ2-7	CASIRDTPWEQYF	TGTGCCAGCATCCGGGACACCCCTTGGGAGCAGTACTTC
-	few	TRBV19	TRBJ2-7	CASSTTSFSSYEQYF	TGTGCCAGTAGTACAACTAGCTTCTCAAGCTACGAGCAGTACTTC
-	-	TRBV20-1	TRBJ1-6	CSARDIGEWNSPLHF	TGCAGTGCTAGAGATATAGGGGAATGGAATTCACCCCTCCACTTT
-	-	TRBV12-3/TRBV12-4	TRBJ2-7	CASTDSTEPYEQYF	TGTGCCAGCACCGATTCGACGGAACCCTACGAGCAGTACTTC
-	-	TRBV7-9	TRBJ1-1	CASSFSGAEAFF	TGTGCCAGCAGCTTCTCCGGGGCTGAAGCTTTCTTT
-	-	TRBV20-1	TRBJ1-5	CSARGLAGRTDTQHF	TGCAGTGCTAGGGGGCTAGCGGGTCGCACAGATACGCAGCATTTT
TRBD2	-	TRBV7-9	TRBJ2-1	CASMGGDEQFF	TGTGCCAGCATGGGGGGGGATGAGCAGTTCTTC
-	-	TRBV4-1	TRBJ1-4	CASSQDLSRSLFF	TGCGCCAGCAGCCAAGATCTGAGTAGAAGTCTGTTTTTT
-	-	TRBV11-3	TRBJ1-1	CASSFGGGQAFF	TGTGCCAGCAGCTTTGGGGGGGGACAAGCTTTCTTT
-	-	TRBV20-1	TRBJ2-7	CSARPLYTGQGGHEQYF	TGCAGTGCTAGACCCCTATACACCGGGCAGGGTGGGCACGAGCAGTACTTC
-	-	TRBV20-1	TRBJ2-1	CSYYRDTYNEQFF	TGCAGCTACTACCGGGACACCTACAACGAGCAGTTCTTC
-	-	TRBV7-2	TRBJ2-7	CASSADDSYEQYF	TGTGCCAGCAGCGCCGACGACAGCTACGAGCAGTACTTC
-	-	TRBV10-3	TRBJ1-6	CAIRASNSPLHF	TGTGCCATCAGGGCGTCAAATTCACCCCTCCACTTT
TRBD2	-	TRBV11-1	TRBJ2-1	CASSLVLGGRNNEQFF	TGTGCCAGCAGCTTAGTCCTGGGCGGGAGAAACAATGAGCAGTTCTTC
-	-	TRBV19	TRBJ1-1	CASSIVRDTEAFF	TGTGCCAGTAGTATAGTTCGAGACACTGAAGCTTTCTTT
TRBD1	-	TRBV20-1	TRBJ1-4	CSARVGGGNEKLFF	TGCAGTGCTAGAGTGGGAGGGGGCAATGAAAAACTGTTTTTT
-	few	TRBV9	TRBJ2-3	CASSLGRGTDTQYF	TGTGCCAGCAGCTTAGGACGGGGAACAGATACGCAGTATTTT
-	once	TRBV20-1	TRBJ1-6	CSAGGLRNSPLHF	TGCAGTGCTGGGGGACTCCGAAATTCACCCCTCCACTTT
-	many	TRBV24-1	TRBJ2-6	CATSDFGGVLTF	TGTGCCACCAGTGATTTTGGAGGGGTCCTGACTTTC
-	-	TRBV9	TRBJ2-1	CASSVALGRTDNEQFF	TGTGCCAGCAGCGTAGCTCTGGGACGGACCGACAATGAGCAGTTCTTC
-	-	TRBV20-1	TRBJ2-1	CSATPSDEQFF	TGCAGTGCCACACCCTCGGATGAGCAGTTCTTC
-	-	TRBV19	TRBJ1-2	CASSPQSGDDYGYTF	TGTGCCAGTAGTCCCCAATCAGGGGACGACTATGGCTACACCTTC
TRBD1	-	TRBV6-2/TRBV6-3	TRBJ1-5	CASSYGRQGSQPQHF	TGTGCCAGCAGTTACGGGAGACAGGGTAGTCAGCCCCAGCATTTT
TRBD1	many	TRBV6-1	TRBJ1-4	CASSPYRGPEKLFF	TGTGCCAGCAGCCCTTATAGGGGGCCTGAAAAACTGTTTTTT
-	-	TRBV20-1	TRBJ2-5	CSASQETQYF	TGCAGTGCATCTCAAGAGACCCAGTACTTC
-	-	TRBV24-1	TRBJ2-5	CATSIAGFGQETQYF	TGTGCCACCAGTATTGCGGGGTTTGGACAAGAGACCCAGTACTTC
-	-	TRBV7-9	TRBJ1-6	CASSQARQSPLHF	TGTGCCAGCAGCCAGGCCCGCCAATCACCCCTCCACTTT
-	-	TRBV10-3	TRBJ2-7	CAISESYGTAEDYEQYF	TGTGCCATCAGTGAGTCTTACGGCACCGCCGAGGACTACGAGCAGTACTTC
-	-	TRBV20-1	TRBJ2-2	CSAEGGFRNTGELFF	TGCAGTGCTGAAGGGGGTTTTAGGAACACCGGGGAGCTGTTTTTT
-	-	TRBV29-1	TRBJ1-2	CSVERGPREEYTF	TGCAGCGTTGAACGGGGCCCCCGCGAAGAATACACCTTC
TRBD1	few	TRBV24-1	TRBJ1-6	CATYEGQYNSPLHF	TGTGCCACCTACGAGGGACAGTATAATTCACCCCTCCACTTT
TRBD1	-	TRBV5-6	TRBJ1-2	CASPFFRGPDYGYTF	TGTGCCAGTCCATTTTTTAGGGGGCCCGACTATGGCTACACCTTC
TRBD1	-	TRBV25-1	TRBJ1-2	CASRGPTGNYGYTF	TGTGCCAGCAGAGGGCCGACAGGGAACTATGGCTACACCTTC
TRBD1	once	TRBV15	TRBJ1-4	CATSRGVGQGDEKLFF	TGTGCCACCAGCAGAGGGGTGGGACAGGGGGATGAAAAACTGTTTTTT
-	-	TRBV25-1	TRBJ1-1	CASSQTLQRGGNAEAFF	TGTGCCAGCAGTCAAACGTTACAGCGGGGAGGTAACGCTGAAGCTTTCTTT
-	-	TRBV2	TRBJ2-7	CASRGRGYEQYF	TGTGCCAGCAGGGGTCGTGGGTACGAGCAGTACTTC
-	-	TRBV7-9	TRBJ2-7	CASSWDFYEQYF	TGTGCCAGCAGCTGGGACTTCTACGAGCAGTACTTC
TRBD1	-	TRBV19	TRBJ1-1	CATSRQGALTEAFF	TGTGCCACTTCCCGACAGGGGGCGCTGACTGAAGCTTTCTTT
-	once	TRBV11-1	TRBJ1-4	CASSPNPGTGSGEKLFF	TGTGCCAGCAGCCCCAATCCGGGAACAGGGAGCGGAGAAAAACTGTTTTTT
-	-	TRBV2	TRBJ1-2	CASSEEGTYGYTF	TGTGCCAGCAGTGAAGAGGGTACTTATGGCTACACCTTC
-	-	TRBV9	TRBJ1-2	CASSGKGLTNYGYTF	TGTGCCAGCAGCGGAAAGGGACTGACTAACTATGGCTACACCTTC
TRBD2	-	TRBV19	TRBJ2-3	CASKTSGTTDTQYF	TGTGCCAGCAAGACTAGCGGGACCACAGATACGCAGTATTTT
TRBD2	once	TRBV24-1	TRBJ2-3	CATAQRGGVDTQYF	TGTGCCACCGCCCAACGGGGGGGGGTAGATACGCAGTATTTT
TRBD1	-	TRBV7-9	TRBJ2-3	CASSLQGGTDTQYF	TGTGCCAGCAGCTTACAGGGGGGCACAGATACGCAGTATTTT
TRBD1	-	TRBV5-4	TRBJ2-2	CASSLYWTGPDTGELFF	TGTGCCAGCAGCTTGTATTGGACAGGCCCGGACACCGGGGAGCTGTTTTTT
-	-	TRBV2	TRBJ1-1	CASSDSGWGTEAFF	TGTGCCAGCAGTGATTCAGGGTGGGGCACTGAAGCTTTCTTT
TRBD1	-	TRBV2	TRBJ2-2	CASSTQGAAGELFF	TGTGCCAGCAGTACACAGGGGGCGGCCGGGGAGCTGTTTTTT